The entry below gives a single T cell receptor beta chain sequence along with its context. In the authors' workflow: Estimation of nucleated cell counts was performed using reference gene primer amplification. Clones were sequenced by immunoSEQ multiplex PCR, and TCRdb holds only the in-frame ones, with some missing. That table gives V, J and clone size, and the DNA gave D and trimming. This table holds about 120,000 clones, about 90% found once. Seattle's cohort entered during active infection and was followed longitudinally. After removal of 3 bases from V and 4 bases from J, the junction contained 5 bases not matched to a gene. The CDR3 has 16 amino acids. The germline V gene has CDR1 SGHAT and CDR2 FQNNGV. The data originate from a study of blood T cell repertoires in COVID-19. Study as a whole: Sites in the United States, Italy and Spain provided acute and convalescent COVID-19 samples. T cells, B-cell-depleted T cells, or PBMCs provided the cDNA or gDNA that served as material.

The sequenced material came from peripheral blood. This sequence originates from a woman aged 60-75 years with COVID-19, enrolled during active disease. The chain combines TRBV11-2 with TRBJ2-5; 13 bases agree with TRBD2. The CDR3 here is CASSFVGLAGVETQYF. CDR3 nucleotide sequence: TGTGCCAGCAGCTTCGTCGGACTAGCGGGGGTAGAGACCCAGTACTTC.